These T cell receptor beta chains were read from a single sample in a study of shared T cell receptors in the human thymus. Repertoires were generated with immunoSEQ multiplex PCR, while TCRdb's copy carries only in-frame clones and drops some. The data show 600,000 or so clones, more than 70% seen once. The data were also submitted as part of a second study, on human thymus T cells.

The sequenced material came from thymocytes. These receptors were taken from a boy under three years old with a congenital heart defect. CDR3s include the opening cysteine and the closing phenylalanine or tryptophan.

>TRBJ2-7|TRBV4-3
CASSQDRTSDYEQYF
>TRBJ2-3|TRBV2
CASSEGRYKDTQYF
>TRBJ2-1|TRBV5-6
CASSKPGTGSSYNEQFF
>TRBJ1-1|TRBV7-2
CASSLSQNTEAFF
>TRBJ1-5|TRBV2
CASSEQGPRPLNQPQHF
>TRBJ1-1|TRBV6-6
CASIPDTFTEAFF
>TRBJ2-4|TRBV11-2
CASSTQRSGAKNIQYF
>TRBJ2-5|TRBV28
CASRPLAGAGETQYF
>TRBJ2-1|TRBV4-3
CASSQDSGIAGGPDNEQFF
>TRBJ2-3|TRBV5-4
CASSLASGTAGDTQYF
>TRBJ1-5|TRBV19
CASSIGYRVGQPQHF
>TRBJ1-1|TRBV7-9
CASSPRTGNTEAFF
>TRBJ2-1|TRBV18
CASSPMGLITYNEQFF
>TRBJ2-1|TRBV25-1
CASSDPGTSGSYNEQFF
>TRBJ2-5|TRBV29-1
CSVLNEDRKETQYF
>TRBJ1-3|TRBV29-1
CSVDSPGGRGNTIYF
>TRBJ2-3|TRBV14
CASSLPRTSGGPSTDTQYF
>TRBJ2-1|TRBV30
CAWSANTRLGRSYNEQFF